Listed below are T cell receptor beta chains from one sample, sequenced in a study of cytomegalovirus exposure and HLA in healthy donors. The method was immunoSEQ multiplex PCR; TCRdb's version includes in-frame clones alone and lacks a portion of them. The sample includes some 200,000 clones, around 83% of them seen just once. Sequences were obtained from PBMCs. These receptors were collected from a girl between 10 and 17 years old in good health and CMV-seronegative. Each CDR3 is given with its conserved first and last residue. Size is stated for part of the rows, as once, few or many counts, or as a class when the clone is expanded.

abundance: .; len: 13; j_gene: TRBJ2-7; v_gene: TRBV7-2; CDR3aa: CASGGEARYEQYF
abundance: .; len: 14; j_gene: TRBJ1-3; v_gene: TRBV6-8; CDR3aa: CASSYRGSGNTIYF
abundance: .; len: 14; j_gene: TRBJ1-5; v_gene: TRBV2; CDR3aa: CASRGGQANQPQHF
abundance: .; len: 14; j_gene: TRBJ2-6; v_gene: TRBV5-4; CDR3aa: CASSSLTGANVLTF
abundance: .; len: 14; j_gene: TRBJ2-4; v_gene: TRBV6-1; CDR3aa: CASSDGHHKNIQYF
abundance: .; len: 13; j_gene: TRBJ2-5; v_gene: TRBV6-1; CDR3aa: CASYRGMGETQYF
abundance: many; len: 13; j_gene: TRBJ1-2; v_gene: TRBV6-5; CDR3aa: CASSGDRAVGYTF
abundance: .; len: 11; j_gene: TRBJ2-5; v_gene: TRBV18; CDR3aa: CASSTAFYQYF
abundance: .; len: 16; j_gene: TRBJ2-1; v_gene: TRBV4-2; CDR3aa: CASSQPLGSSYNEQFF
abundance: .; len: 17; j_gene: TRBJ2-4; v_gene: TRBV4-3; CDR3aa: CASSQAGGRVAKNIQYF
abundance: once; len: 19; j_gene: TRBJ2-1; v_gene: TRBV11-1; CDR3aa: CASSLAGLAGAKKDNEQFF
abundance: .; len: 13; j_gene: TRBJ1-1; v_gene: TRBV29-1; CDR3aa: CSVETVMNTEAFF
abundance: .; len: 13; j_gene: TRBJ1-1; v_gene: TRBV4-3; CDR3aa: CASSQAAGSEAFF
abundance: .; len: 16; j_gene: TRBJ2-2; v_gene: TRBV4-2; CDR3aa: CASSQEFPTNTGELFF
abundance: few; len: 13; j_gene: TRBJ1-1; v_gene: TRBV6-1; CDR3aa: CASRGQLNTEAFF
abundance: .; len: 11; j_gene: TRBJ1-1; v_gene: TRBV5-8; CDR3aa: CASSFGPGAFF
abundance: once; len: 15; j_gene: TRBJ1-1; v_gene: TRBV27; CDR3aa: CASSYYRGRVSEAFF
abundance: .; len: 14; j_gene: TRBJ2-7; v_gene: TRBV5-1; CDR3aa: CASSLVAGGYEQYF
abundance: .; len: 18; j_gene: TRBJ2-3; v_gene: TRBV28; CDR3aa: CASSPWGQLAFSTDTQYF
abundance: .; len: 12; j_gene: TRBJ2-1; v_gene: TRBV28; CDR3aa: CASRVSPRQQFF
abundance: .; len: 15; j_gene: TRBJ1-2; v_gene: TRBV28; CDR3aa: CASRVFLGQGYGYTF
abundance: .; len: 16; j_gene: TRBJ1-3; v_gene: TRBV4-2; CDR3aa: CASSQEGQGSGNTIYF
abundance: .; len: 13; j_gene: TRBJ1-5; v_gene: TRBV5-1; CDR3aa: CASSLYRGQPQHF
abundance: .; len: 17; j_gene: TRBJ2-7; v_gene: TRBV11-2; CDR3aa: CASSITPNRLSTYEQYF
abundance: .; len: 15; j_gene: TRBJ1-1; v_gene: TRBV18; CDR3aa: CASSPTGQLNTEAFF
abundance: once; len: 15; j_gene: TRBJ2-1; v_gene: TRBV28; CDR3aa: CASSLLASSYNEQFF
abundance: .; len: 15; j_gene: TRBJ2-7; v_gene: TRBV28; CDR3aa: CASSFLPGSSYEQYF
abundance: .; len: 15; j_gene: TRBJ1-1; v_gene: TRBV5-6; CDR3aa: CASSPDRGRWTEAFF
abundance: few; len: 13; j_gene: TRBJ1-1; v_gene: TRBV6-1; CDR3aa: CASSARGNTEAFF
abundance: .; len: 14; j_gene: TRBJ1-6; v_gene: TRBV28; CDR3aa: CASSWQGVRSPLHF
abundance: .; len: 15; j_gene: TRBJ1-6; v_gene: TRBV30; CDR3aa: CAWRGPWADNSPLHF